Below, one T cell receptor beta chain is given with its context. This sample was taken from a study of technical replicates of blood from a handful of donors. TCRdb keeps only in-frame clones here, not all; method: immunoSEQ multiplex PCR. This repertoire shows roughly 85,000 clones, 94% found once; its top ten account for around 0.25%. There are 13 residues in the CDR3. From germline, CDR1 is MNHEY and CDR2 SVGAGI. V gene TRBV6-5 combines with J gene TRBJ1-1, with TRBD1 matching 7 bases. Input material: T cells isolated from PBMCs. This TCR derives from a human donor in good health. In DNA, the CDR3 is TGTACTTCTTCACAGGGGCGTGAGACTGAAGCTTTCTTT. It specifies CTSSQGRETEAFF.